These 24 T cell receptor beta chains were all obtained from the same sample, sequenced in a study of blood T cell repertoires in COVID-19. Sequenced by immunoSEQ multiplex PCR; TCRdb stores in-frame clones only, minus some. Counted here are some 110,000 clones, about 79% occurring once; the ten biggest clones make up approximately 5%. The sample consisted of peripheral blood. The receptor set was obtained from a woman aged 65 to 85 with acute or convalescent COVID-19.

This clone was counted once. The chain has TRBV7-8 and TRBJ2-3; 9 nucleotides agree with TRBD2. This CDR3 is built from 15 residues. The germline gives CDR1 SGHVS, CDR2 FQNEAQ. The V gene end was trimmed by 5 bases and the J gene end by 6 bases; junction bases not matched to a gene: 9. CDR3 in DNA: TGTGCCAGCAGCCCCAAGCGGGGGGCATTGGATACGCAGTATTTT. Translating it yields CASSPKRGALDTQYF. The whole variable domain, filled in from reference TRBV7-8 and TRBJ2-3, reads GAGVSQSPRYKVAKRGQDVALRCDPISGHVSLFWYQQALGQGPEFLTYFQNEAQLDKSGLPSDRFFAERPEGSVSTLKIQRTQQEDSAVYLCASSPKRGALDTQYFGPGTRLTVL.

The chain has TRBV19 and TRBJ2-7; 7 bases agree with TRBD1. Germline V CDR1 and CDR2: LNHDA, SQIVND (reference sequence). V shed 5 bases, J shed 3 bases, and the junction held 7 bases outside the gene matches. The CDR3 length is 14 residues. In DNA form, the CDR3 reads TGTGCCAGTAGTCTTAGTAACAGGGGCTACGAGCAGTACGTC. Protein product: CASSLSNRGYEQYV.

The chain has TRBV5-1 and TRBJ1-2; no clear D. This CDR3 is 15 amino acids long. Germline V gives CDR1 SGHRS, CDR2 YFSETQ. Between the trimmed V and J ends, which lost 0 bases and 4 bases, there was a span of 13 bases. DNA for the CDR3: TGCGCCAGCAGCTTGGATGCGGGGATGGGCTATGGCTACACCTTC. It translates to CASSLDAGMGYGYTF.

This clone turned up a few times. The gene calls are TRBV6-6 and TRBJ2-2; D unresolved. The ends were cut back, 2 bases at V and 6 bases at J, with 10 bases in the middle. Germline CDR1 is MNHNY and CDR2 is SVGAGI (reference sequence). The CDR3 runs 14 residues. The CDR3 sequence: CASSYGRTAGELFF. The CDR3 coding sequence is TGTGCCAGCAGTTACGGGCGTACAGCCGGGGAGCTGTTTTTT.

J is TRBJ2-3 and V is TRBV19; 8 bases map to TRBD1. Germline V gene lookup returns CDR1 LNHDA and CDR2 SQIVND (reference sequence). This CDR3 is 15 amino acids long. Trimming took 4 bases from V and 2 from J; bases not matched to a gene: 5. For the CDR3, the DNA is TGTGCCAGTAGTACGGGACAGGTCATCACAGATACGCAGTATTTT. Protein sequence: CASSTGQVITDTQYF.

The chain employs TRBV25-1 and TRBJ2-3; 11 bases fit TRBD2. The CDR3 is 15 amino acids. Germline trimming cut 5 bases from V and 2 bases from J; bases unmatched to any gene: 3. Germline loops: CDR1 MGHDK, CDR2 SYGVNS. Here the CDR3 DNA reads TGTGCCAGCAGTTCTAGCGGGGGGATCACAGATACGCAGTATTTT. This gives the protein CASSSSGGITDTQYF. Together with reference TRBV25-1 and TRBJ2-3, the CDR3 gives the full variable domain: EADIYQTPRYLVIGTGKKITLECSQTMGHDKMYWYQQDPGMELHLIHYSYGVNSTEKGDLSSESTVSRIRTEHFPLTLESARPSHTSQYLCASSSSGGITDTQYFGPGTRLTVL.

Regarding this clone: The DNA is omitted, as the CDR3 cannot be located on it reliably, and the CDR3 follows TCRdb's listing. The V and J genes are TRBV6-2 or TRBV6-3 and TRBJ1-2. The CDR3 is 13 amino acids long, termini counted. Germline values: CDR1 MNHEY, CDR2 SVGEGT. This CDR3 reads CASSSSEDYGYTF.

This chain uses TRBV5-1 with TRBJ1-3; a possible D gene is TRBD1 (6 bases). The CDR3 is made up of 14 amino acids. Germline loops: CDR1 SGHRS, CDR2 YFSETQ. V dropped 4 bases and J dropped 0 bases, with 8 bases sitting between them. For the CDR3, the DNA is TGCGCCAGCAGCCAGGGGCCCTCTGGAAACACCATATATTTT. Protein: CASSQGPSGNTIYF.

This clone has a count of ten or more. The CDR3 loop is CASSLDSNTEAFF. DNA for the CDR3: TGTGCCAGCTCACTGGACAGCAACACTGAAGCTTTCTTT. The gene calls are TRBV18 and TRBJ1-1, with D tentatively TRBD1 (6 bases). Germline V gene data show CDR1 as KGHSH and CDR2 as LQKENI. This CDR3 is 13 amino acids long. The V gene lost 4 bases and the J gene lost 2 bases, with 8 bases spanning the gap.

CDR3 residues: CATSSLVVETQYF. CDR3 nucleotides: TGTGCCACCAGCAGCCTAGTAGTAGAGACCCAGTACTTC. The chain links TRBV15 to TRBJ2-5, with no clear D. The V end was cut by 3 bases, the J end by 4 bases, with 9 bases between. This CDR3 spans 13 amino acids. Germline V lookup: CDR1 LNHNV, CDR2 YYDKDF (reference sequence). Looking up the rest from reference TRBV15 and TRBJ2-5 gives the full variable domain: DAMVIQNPRYQVTQFGKPVTLSCSQTLNHNVMYWYQQKSSQAPKLLFHYYDKDFNNEADTPDNFQSRRPNTSFCFLDIRSPGLGDTAMYLCATSSLVVETQYFGPGTRLLVL.

The chain uses TRBV14 and TRBJ1-1, with D unclear. The CDR3 has 15 residues. From germline, CDR1 is SGHDN and CDR2 FVKESK. V dropped 3 bases and J dropped 7 bases, with 18 bases sitting between them. CDR3 sequence: CASSHSWVRQIEAFF. The CDR3 DNA is TGTGCCAGCAGCCACTCTTGGGTCAGGCAGATTGAAGCTTTCTTT.

The gene calls are TRBV29-1 and TRBJ2-3, with D possibly TRBD1 on 6 matching bases. V was pared by 4 bases and J by 5 bases, with 13 bases between. Germline lookup yields CDR1 SQVTM and CDR2 ANQGSEA. The CDR3 consists of 13 residues. The CDR3 nucleotides are TGCAGCGTTGCACCAGGGACAAGAGATACGCAGTATTTT. Protein sequence: CSVAPGTRDTQYF.

V and J are TRBV5-6 and TRBJ2-7, with unresolved D. Trimming shortened V by 3 bases and J by 9 bases, and 13 bases separated the two germline ends. The CDR3 runs to 12 residues. From germline, CDR1 is SGHDT and CDR2 YYEEEE. The CDR3 nucleotides are TGTGCCAGCAGCTCCGACTCAAAGACGCAGTACGTC. Translation gives CASSSDSKTQYV.

This clone turned up a few times. V and J are TRBV7-2 and TRBJ2-7, with 8 positions matching TRBD1. V was pared by 6 bases and J by 6 bases, with 4 bases of the junction left unmatched. This CDR3 is 12 amino acids long. The germline gives CDR1 SGHTA, CDR2 FQGNSA. The CDR3 sequence: CASSKTGAEQYF. The CDR3 region has the DNA TGTGCCAGCAGTAAGACAGGGGCCGAGCAGTACTTC.

This sequence joins TRBV5-6 and TRBJ2-1, with D unclear. V was shortened by 6 bases and J by 3 bases, with 19 bases between the two germline ends. Germline CDR1 SGHDT, CDR2 YYEEEE. The CDR3 totals 16 residues. CDR3 region: CASTTYLGYIYNEQFF. In DNA form, the CDR3 reads TGTGCCAGCACCACCTACCTCGGGTACATCTACAATGAGCAGTTCTTC. The full variable domain, in which reference TRBV5-6 and TRBJ2-1 provide the parts outside the CDR3, is DAGVTQSPTHLIKTRGQQVTLRCSPKSGHDTVSWYQQALGQGPQFIFQYYEEEERQRGNFPDRFSGHQFPNYSSELNVNALLLGDSALYLCASTTYLGYIYNEQFFGPGTRLTVL.

The chain combines TRBV7-2 with TRBJ2-1; possible D gene TRBD2, 6 bases. This CDR3 is 13 amino acids long. Germline CDR1 reads SGHTA; CDR2 reads FQGNSA. V was shortened by 3 bases and J by 4 bases, with 7 bases between the two germline ends. CDR3 residues: CASSLGRYNEQFF. In nucleotides, the CDR3 is TGTGCCAGCAGCTTGGGGAGGTACAATGAGCAGTTCTTC. The complete variable domain, with remaining parts taken from reference TRBV7-2 and TRBJ2-1, reads GAGVSQSPSNKVTEKGKDVELRCDPISGHTALYWYRQSLGQGLEFLIYFQGNSAPDKSGLPSDRFSAERTGGSVSTLTIQRTQQEDSAVYLCASSLGRYNEQFFGPGTRLTVL.

The rearrangement uses TRBV20-1 and TRBJ2-1; possible D gene TRBD2, 5 bases. Trimming shortened V by 3 bases and J by 1 base, and 10 bases separated the two germline ends. CDR3 length equals 14 residues. The germline V gene has CDR1 DFQATT and CDR2 SNEGSKA (reference sequence). In DNA, the CDR3 is TGCAGTGCTAGTTCCGGGATGTCCTACAATGAGCAGTTCTTC. Translating gives CSASSGMSYNEQFF.

The chain uses TRBV4-1 and TRBJ1-3; no firm D call. CDR1 MGHRA and CDR2 YSYEKL come from the germline V gene. The CDR3 runs 18 residues. Trimming removed 0 bases from V and 0 bases from J, with 15 bases in between. The CDR3: CASSQEGVPWSSGNTIYF. The CDR3 nucleotides read TGCGCCAGCAGCCAAGAGGGAGTGCCTTGGAGCTCTGGAAACACCATATATTTT.

The chain is built from TRBV13 and TRBJ1-2; D possibly corresponds to TRBD1 (5 bases). V was cut by 3 bases and J by 4 bases, with 12 bases left in between. CDR1 and CDR2 (germline): PRHDT, FYEKMQ (reference sequence). The CDR3 extends over 14 amino acids. This CDR3 is CASSFAGGGYGYTF. The DNA of the CDR3 is TGTGCCAGCAGCTTCGCGGGGGGGGGCTATGGCTACACCTTC.

The chain combines TRBV6-2 or TRBV6-3 with TRBJ1-2, with D possibly TRBD1 on 5 matching bases. There are 13 residues in the CDR3. Germline loops: CDR1 MNHEY, CDR2 SVGEGT. V was clipped by 6 bases and J by 3 bases, with 11 bases between them. CDR3 coding DNA: TGTGCCAGCAGCAAGGACACGTACTATGGCTACACCTTC. Translating gives CASSKDTYYGYTF.

The chain combines TRBV19 with TRBJ2-5; the match to TRBD2 covers 10 bases. V gave up 6 bases and J gave up 4 bases; unmatched junction bases: 5. The germline gives CDR1 LNHDA, CDR2 SQIVND (reference sequence). The CDR3 loop spans 14 amino acids. CDR3 region: CASRPSGGGETQYF. CDR3 nucleotide sequence: TGTGCCAGTAGACCTAGCGGGGGCGGAGAGACCCAGTACTTC.

This clone was seen only once. This sequence joins TRBV3-1 (or the pseudogene TRBV3-2) and TRBJ2-3; TRBD1 aligns across 7 bases. CDR3 length: 20 amino acids. The germline V gene has CDR1 LGHDT and CDR2 YNNKEL (reference sequence). V lost 1 base to trimming and J lost 5 bases; unmatched junction nucleotides: 21. CDR3 sequence (DNA): TGTGCCAGCAGCCAAGGGGACAGTGCTGTGGCTCTGTTCGGGAAAGATACGCAGTATTTT. Amino acids: CASSQGDSAVALFGKDTQYF.

The CDR3 spells CASSRQYSSRYGYTF. In DNA form, the CDR3 reads TGTGCCAGCAGCCGCCAGTACAGTTCAAGGTATGGCTACACCTTC. This chain connects TRBV5-5 to TRBJ1-2; D not certain. Trimming took 4 bases from V and 5 from J, leaving 18 bases between them. The CDR3 is 15 amino acids. Germline V gene lookup returns CDR1 SGHKS and CDR2 YYEKEE (reference sequence).

This clone occurred a few times. The chain links TRBV2 to TRBJ1-3; 9 bases line up with TRBD1. Per germline, CDR1 SNHLY and CDR2 FYNNEI. This CDR3 region has 16 residues. Losses at the gene ends were 3 bases for V and 2 bases for J; bases not matched to a gene: 5. DNA of the CDR3: TGTGCCAGCAGTGAGGGGCGGGACAGGGCTGGAAACACCATATATTTT. Translating gives CASSEGRDRAGNTIYF.